This TCR beta chain appears in the sequencing data of a study of shared clonotypes between healthy human individuals. Study-level points and caveats: Of the naive CD4 clonotypes, roughly 5.2% were shared across several donors.

Cells designated naive CD8 were CD45RO-negative and were positively selected for CCR7, with terminally differentiated effector memory CD45RA+ cells excluded. In regard to this clone: What it binds is not known.

V trimming: 0 bases; J trimming: 7 bases; junction bases outside the gene matches: 9. The CDR3 sequence is 17 residues long. Germline V lookup: CDR1 SGHTA, CDR2 FQGTGA. Libraries were prepared by immunoSEQ multiplex PCR; TCRdb keeps only in-frame clonotypes and omits some of them. This table has around 1.9 million clones, about 93% appearing once. The chain combines TRBV7-3 with TRBJ2-1; 10 bases align to TRBD2. The sample taken for sequencing was naive CD8+ T cells from PBMCs. This TCR was sampled from a man aged 18 to 30 in good health. Some clones in this sample may be carry-over from other donors' samples. The CDR3 region has the DNA TGTGCCAGCAGCTTAACTGGGCGAGCGGGAGGGCCGAATGAGCAGTTCTTC. Amino acid sequence: CASSLTGRAGGPNEQFF.